A single sample is the source of the 28 T cell receptor beta chains below, sequenced in a study of siplizumab effects on memory and regulatory T cells. A 37°C coculture lasting 6 to 7 days was applied to the mixed lymphocyte reaction cells. TCRdb keeps only in-frame clones here, not all; method: immunoSEQ multiplex PCR. This table has approximately 10,000 clones, 47% appearing once. These receptors' antigens are unknown. Sequencing input: CFSE-low (dividing) CD8+ T cells sorted from an allogeneic mixed lymphocyte reaction. Receptors were obtained from a human donor in good health; the cells came from an allogeneic mixed lymphocyte reaction. Some clones in this sample may be carry-over from other donors' samples.

This clone was picked up a small number of times. This chain connects TRBV19 to TRBJ2-7, with no clear D. The germline gives CDR1 LNHDA, CDR2 SQIVND (reference sequence). Between the trimmed V and J ends, which lost 3 bases and 2 bases, there was a span of 11 bases. The CDR3 consists of 14 residues. CDR3 sequence reads: CASSMGNPPYEQYF. The DNA of the CDR3 is TGTGCCAGTAGTATGGGAAATCCTCCCTACGAGCAGTACTTC.

This clone was seen a handful of times. The chain carries TRBV4-1 and TRBJ2-7; D could derive from TRBD1 or TRBD2 (5 bases each). Trimming removed 3 bases from V and 5 bases from J, with 14 bases in between. The CDR3 sequence is 14 residues long. Germline V gene data show CDR1 as MGHRA and CDR2 as YSYEKL. In nucleotides, the CDR3 is TGCGCCAGCAGCCACCGGGACGGGAACAACGAGCAGTACTTC. Protein: CASSHRDGNNEQYF.

The rearrangement links TRBV4-2 to TRBJ2-7, with 7 bases matching TRBD2. V lost 1 base and J lost 0; bases outside the gene matches: 3. Germline CDR1 reads LGHNA; CDR2 reads YNFKEQ. The CDR3 runs 15 residues. The CDR3 bases are TGTGCCAGCAGCCAAGTTCTAGCGGTCTCCTACGAGCAGTACTTC. Protein: CASSQVLAVSYEQYF.

The rearrangement links TRBV19 to TRBJ1-1, with unresolved D. The ends were cut back, 1 base at V and 5 bases at J, with 14 bases in the middle. The CDR3 consists of 15 residues. The germline V gene has CDR1 LNHDA and CDR2 SQIVND (reference sequence). The CDR3 nucleotides are TGTGCCAGTAGTATAGGTAGCACCGGGGTAACTGAAGCTTTCTTT. It codes for CASSIGSTGVTEAFF.

V gene TRBV27 combines with J gene TRBJ2-7, with D possibly matching TRBD1 (5 bases). The CDR3 contains 13 residues. V was shortened by 2 bases and J by 3 bases, with 8 bases between the two germline ends. Germline V gene sequence: CDR1 MNHEY, CDR2 SMNVEV (reference sequence). The CDR3 spells CASSLQGYYEQYF. Here the CDR3 DNA reads TGTGCCAGCAGTTTACAGGGATACTACGAGCAGTACTTC.

The chain employs TRBV9 and TRBJ2-7; D remains ambiguous. Germline values: CDR1 SGDLS, CDR2 YYNGEE. Trimming cost V 2 bases and J 0 bases, with 9 bases left between them. This CDR3 contains 14 residues. This CDR3 reads CASSVSSFSYEQYF. The DNA for the CDR3 is TGTGCCAGCAGCGTTTCCTCTTTCTCCTACGAGCAGTACTTC.

This rearrangement joins TRBV27 to TRBJ2-1; 9 nucleotides align to TRBD1. J lost 9 bases, V lost 5 bases, and 14 bases had no gene match. The CDR3 loop spans 16 amino acids. Looked up from germline, CDR1 is MNHEY and CDR2 is SMNVEV (reference sequence). CDR3 in DNA: TGTGCCAGCAGTACTCTGACAGGGGGGGGTATCACTGAGCAGTTCTTC. Translation gives CASSTLTGGGITEQFF.

The V gene is TRBV29-1, the J gene TRBJ2-5; perhaps TRBD2 as D (5 bases). The CDR3 is 12 residues long. Germline-derived CDR1 and CDR2 are SQVTM and ANQGSEA. Trimming pared 2 bases from V and 7 bases from J, leaving 11 bases between. The CDR3 DNA is TGCAGCGTTGAATTTAGCGTGCCGACCCAGTACTTC. It encodes CSVEFSVPTQYF.

The chain has TRBV27 and TRBJ2-1; D is tentatively TRBD1 or TRBD2 (5 bases each). This CDR3 has 13 residues. V was trimmed by 4 bases and J by 10 bases, leaving 14 bases between them. CDR1 is MNHEY, CDR2 SMNVEV, per germline (reference sequence). CDR3 loop: CASSSGSPREQFF. Written as DNA, the CDR3 is TGTGCCAGCAGTTCAGGGAGCCCGAGGGAGCAGTTCTTC.

This clone has more than one count but fewer than ten. The rearrangement joins TRBV15 to TRBJ1-3, with 9 bases lining up with TRBD1. This CDR3 has 17 residues. V shed 0 bases and J 4 bases; nucleotides not matched to a gene: 7. The V gene's germline CDR1 is LNHNV and CDR2 YYDKDF (reference sequence). CDR3 nucleotides: TGTGCCACCAGCAGAGATCTGAGGGACAGGGAGGGAAACACCATATATTTT. This encodes CATSRDLRDREGNTIYF.

This clone has a handful of counts. The chain couples TRBV6-1 to TRBJ1-1; D gene unclear. V was trimmed by 7 bases and J by 10 bases, leaving 13 bases between them. Germline V gene sequence: CDR1 MNHNS, CDR2 SASEGT. The CDR3 contains 11 residues. The CDR3 DNA reads TGTGCCAGCACTTACCGAGGGCCAGCTTTCTTT. Protein: CASTYRGPAFF.

This clone has only a few counts. V gene TRBV5-5 combines with J gene TRBJ1-5; D uncertain. Trimming removed 3 bases at V and 8 bases at J, with 15 bases between. Looked up from germline, CDR1 is SGHKS and CDR2 is YYEKEE (reference sequence). CDR3 length: 14 amino acids. CDR3 protein: CASSSWDFGEPQHF. In DNA form, the CDR3 reads TGTGCCAGCAGCTCTTGGGATTTTGGTGAGCCCCAGCATTTT.

The rearrangement uses TRBV30 and TRBJ1-2; D is unresolved. Trimming stripped 3 bases from V and 1 base from J, with 15 bases between. This CDR3 contains 15 residues. The germline V gene has CDR1 GTSNPN and CDR2 SVGIG (reference sequence). Written as DNA, the CDR3 is TGTGCCTGGAGCGCAGGAGTCGGAGTTAACTATGGCTACACCTTC. Encoded protein: CAWSAGVGVNYGYTF.

The chain is built from TRBV27 and TRBJ2-5, with D tentatively TRBD1 (6 bases). CDR3 length equals 16 residues. V was trimmed by 5 bases and J by 4 bases, leaving 20 bases between them. The germline gives CDR1 MNHEY, CDR2 SMNVEV (reference sequence). The CDR3: CASSPWTVNVGETQYF. Written as DNA, the CDR3 is TGTGCCAGCAGTCCGTGGACAGTCAACGTGGGAGAGACCCAGTACTTC.

This clone is categorized as medium-sized. V usage is TRBV4-1 and J usage is TRBJ2-7; TRBD1 is a possible D gene (6 bases). Germline CDR1 and CDR2: MGHRA and YSYEKL. The V end was cut by 3 bases, the J end by 2 bases, with 17 bases between. This CDR3 has 16 residues. CDR3: CASSQRGGSGPYEQYF. The CDR3 DNA follows: TGCGCCAGCAGCCAGAGAGGGGGATCAGGTCCCTACGAGCAGTACTTC.

The chain uses TRBV27 and TRBJ2-7; D possibly matches TRBD1 or TRBD2 (6 bases each). The CDR3 consists of 15 residues. Trimming stripped 3 bases from V and 3 bases from J, with 15 bases between. Germline lookup yields CDR1 MNHEY and CDR2 SMNVEV (reference sequence). The CDR3 DNA reads TGTGCCAGCAGTTTCTCGGGGGCAGGGAACTACGAGCAGTACTTC. Translation gives CASSFSGAGNYEQYF.

This clone counts as medium-sized (0.01 to 0.1%). Other nucleotide sequences in the sample specify the same CDR3. This chain uses TRBV7-9 with TRBJ1-1, with D unclear. CDR1 is SEHNR, CDR2 FQNEAQ, per germline (reference sequence). Trimming took off 2 bases at V and 12 bases at J, with 16 bases between the two ends. The CDR3 spans 13 residues. CDR3 nucleotides: TGTGCCAGCAGCTTACTAAACTCCCCGGTAACTTTCTTT. Encoded protein: CASSLLNSPVTFF.

In nucleotides, the CDR3 is TGTGCCAGCAGTGATAGAGGGCTACCGATTTTATACGAGCAGTACTTC. Residues: CASSDRGLPILYEQYF. J is TRBJ2-7 and V is TRBV27; tentative D call: TRBD2 (5 bases). This CDR3 is 16 amino acids long. Germline-derived CDR1 and CDR2 are MNHEY and SMNVEV (reference sequence). The V end lost 5 bases, the J end lost 4 bases, and 21 bases lay between the germline ends.

The CDR3 spells CASSQEPGSRMGGYGYTF. The CDR3 DNA is TGCGCCAGCAGCCAAGAACCCGGGAGTCGAATGGGAGGCTATGGCTACACCTTC. The chain uses TRBV4-1 and TRBJ1-2; D unclear. CDR3 size: 18 residues. Germline V gene sequence: CDR1 MGHRA, CDR2 YSYEKL. V was shortened by 0 bases and J by 4 bases, with 21 bases between the two germline ends.

In nucleotides, the CDR3 is TGTGCCAGCAGTTACGAGGTCTACACTGAAGCTTTCTTT. Its translation is CASSYEVYTEAFF. The J gene is TRBJ1-1, the V gene TRBV6-6; D not resolved. The V gene lost 2 bases and the J gene lost 3 bases, with 7 bases spanning the gap. CDR1 and CDR2 (germline): MNHNY, SVGAGI (reference sequence). The CDR3 is made up of 13 amino acids.

The sample holds a few counts of this clone. This sample includes further DNA sequences coding for the same CDR3. This sequence joins TRBV4-1 and TRBJ2-7; D might be TRBD1 (6 bases). Deletions cut 1 base from V and 6 bases from J, with 13 bases between. The germline V gene has CDR1 MGHRA and CDR2 YSYEKL. The CDR3 loop spans 14 amino acids. The CDR3 protein is CASSQVRGRVEQYF. In DNA form, the CDR3 reads TGCGCCAGCAGCCAAGTCAGGGGAAGAGTCGAGCAGTACTTC.

The chain combines TRBV7-6 with TRBJ2-1; D may be TRBD1 (7 bases). The germline V gene encodes CDR1 SGHVS and CDR2 FNYEAQ. The CDR3 runs 17 residues. Deletions cut 1 base from V and 3 bases from J, with 16 bases between. CDR3: CASSLEIRGVVYNEQFF. The CDR3 DNA reads as TGTGCCAGCAGCTTAGAAATCAGGGGGGTGGTCTACAATGAGCAGTTCTTC.

The V gene is TRBV15, the J gene TRBJ1-2, with TRBD1 matching over 8 bases. V shed 3 bases and J 3 bases; nucleotides not matched to a gene: 9. The CDR3 runs 16 residues. Germline assignment: CDR1 LNHNV and CDR2 YYDKDF (reference sequence). Here the CDR3 reads CATSSTTGEADYGYTF. The CDR3 DNA sequence: TGTGCCACCAGCAGCACGACAGGGGAGGCAGACTATGGCTACACCTTC.

The sample holds a few counts of this clone. The chain uses TRBV29-1 and TRBJ1-2, with TRBD1 identical over 7 bases. The trim removed 3 bases at V and 4 bases at J, leaving 5 bases unmatched. The CDR3 length is 13 residues. Germline values: CDR1 SQVTM, CDR2 ANQGSEA. DNA of the CDR3: TGCAGCGTTGACATGGGACAGATCTATGGCTACACCTTC. Protein sequence: CSVDMGQIYGYTF. Based on the CDR3 plus reference TRBV29-1 and TRBJ1-2, the full variable domain is SAVISQKPSRDICQRGTSLTIQCQVDSQVTMMFWYRQQPGQSLTLIATANQGSEATYESGFVIDKFPISRPNLTFSTLTVSNMSPEDSSIYLCSVDMGQIYGYTFGSGTRLTVV.

This chain links TRBV11-2 with TRBJ2-4; D is unclear. V shed 5 bases and J shed 8 bases, with 19 bases lying between them. This CDR3 comprises 15 residues. Germline lookup yields CDR1 SGHAT and CDR2 FQNNGV. CDR3 nucleotides: TGTGCCAGCAGCCTCCTTTTGGGTGGTCGGGACATTCAGTACTTC. Protein sequence: CASSLLLGGRDIQYF.

This sequence joins TRBV7-9 and TRBJ2-1, with D possibly matching TRBD1 (6 bases). Germline V lookup: CDR1 SEHNR, CDR2 FQNEAQ (reference sequence). V lost 1 base, J lost 0 bases, and 10 bases lay in between. The CDR3 is 16 amino acids. The CDR3 loop is CASSLGQGPSYNEQFF. Here the CDR3 DNA reads TGTGCCAGCAGCTTAGGGCAGGGGCCCTCCTACAATGAGCAGTTCTTC.

V is TRBV4-1 and J is TRBJ1-1; D unclear. V lost 3 bases to trimming and J lost 3 bases, with 8 bases between them. This CDR3 has 13 residues. Germline CDR1 reads MGHRA; CDR2 reads YSYEKL. In DNA, the CDR3 is TGCGCCAGCAGCCATCAAAGACACACTGAAGCTTTCTTT. Amino acid sequence: CASSHQRHTEAFF.

To note about this clone: It may be a read error: a sequence one base away is much more abundant. The chain has TRBV5-6 and TRBJ1-1; no firm D call. V was shortened by 0 bases and J by 1 base, with 4 bases between the two germline ends. CDR1 is SGHDT, CDR2 YYEEEE, per germline. The CDR3 is made up of 13 amino acids. In nucleotides, the CDR3 is TGTGCCAGCAGCTTGGGAGAGAACACTGAAGCTTTCTTT. It encodes CASSLGENTEAFF.